Listed here are 10 T cell receptor beta chains from one sample, sequenced in a study of CD8 T cells in ankylosing spondylitis. Findings and limits, study-wide: Characteristic of ankylosing spondylitis blood, it appeared, was a TCR beta motif comprising roughly eight highly homologous variants.

TCRdb re-called the 5' RACE reads through MiXCR, storing one row per CDR3 protein. The profile shows around 440,000 distinct CDR3 sequences, roughly 17% of them singletons. Their antigens remain unidentified. Sequencing was carried out using blood, either unsorted or a sorted T cell fraction (not recorded which). These receptors were taken from a male donor with ankylosing spondylitis.

This sequence joins TRBV20-1 and TRBJ1-2; TRBD1 is a possible D gene (5 bases). Germline V gene sequence: CDR1 DFQATT, CDR2 SNEGSKA (reference sequence). V was shortened by 3 bases and J by 4 bases, with 15 bases between the two germline ends. This CDR3 contains 14 residues. The DNA for the CDR3 is TGCAGTGCTAGCCTGGGCACAGGAAGCTATGGCTACACCTTC. Translation gives CSASLGTGSYGYTF.

This clonotype was counted many times. The chain links TRBV6-1 to TRBJ2-1; 7 nucleotides line up with TRBD1. J gave up 2 bases and V 5 bases, and 6 bases lay outside the gene matches. CDR3 length equals 15 residues. CDR1 MNHNS and CDR2 SASEGT come from the germline V gene. CDR3 sequence (DNA): TGTGCCAGCAGTCGCCCGGGACAGCCCTACAATGAGCAGTTCTTC. This gives the protein CASSRPGQPYNEQFF.

This clonotype occurred a few times. This chain links TRBV6-1 with TRBJ2-2, with D perhaps assigned TRBD1 or TRBD2 (5 bases each). CDR3 size: 15 residues. The germline V and J ends were trimmed by 6 bases and 7 bases, with 18 bases remaining between them. From germline, CDR1 is MNHNS and CDR2 SASEGT. The CDR3 is CASRGARGKGGELFF. CDR3 nucleotides: TGTGCCAGCAGGGGAGCGAGGGGCAAGGGCGGGGAGCTGTTTTTT.

This clonotype was detected a few times. The chain combines TRBV7-6 with TRBJ2-7, with D possibly TRBD1 on 5 matching bases. CDR1 is SGHVS, CDR2 FNYEAQ, per germline. The CDR3 is 15 residues long. The V and J ends lost 1 base and 5 bases respectively, with 15 bases between them. CDR3 coding DNA: TGTGCCAGCAGCTTAGTTACAGGCCCCCTGGACGAGCAGTACTTC. This sequence encodes CASSLVTGPLDEQYF.

The chain is built from TRBV7-9 and TRBJ1-3, with D unresolved. V was cut by 4 bases and J by 1 base, with 8 bases left in between. Germline V gene data show CDR1 as SEHNR and CDR2 as FQNEAQ (reference sequence). CDR3 length: 14 amino acids. The CDR3 region is CASSYGLSGNTIYF. The CDR3 DNA reads TGTGCCAGCAGCTACGGTTTGTCTGGAAACACCATATATTTT.

V gene TRBV4-1 combines with J gene TRBJ2-6, with D maybe TRBD1 (6 bases). CDR3 length: 18 residues. Germline CDR1 is MGHRA and CDR2 is YSYEKL. With 6 bases removed from V and 0 bases from J, the gap between germline ends came to 18 bases. CDR3 loop: CASSPSPGHLSGANVLTF. DNA for the CDR3: TGCGCCAGCAGTCCCTCACCGGGACACCTCTCTGGGGCCAACGTCCTGACTTTC.

For the CDR3, the DNA is TGTGCCAGCAGCTGGACATTCGGGGGCTACACCTTC. Translating it yields CASSWTFGGYTF. The J gene is TRBJ1-2, the V gene TRBV5-5; perhaps TRBD1 as D (5 bases). CDR3 size: 12 residues. V was pared by 3 bases and J by 8 bases, with 11 bases between. Germline V gene lookup returns CDR1 SGHKS and CDR2 YYEKEE (reference sequence).

In this sample, this clonotype turned up many times. V usage is TRBV6-1 and J usage is TRBJ1-2, with 11 bases matching TRBD1. J gave up 8 bases and V 6 bases, and 5 bases lay outside the gene matches. The germline V gene encodes CDR1 MNHNS and CDR2 SASEGT. This CDR3 has 13 amino acids. CDR3 in DNA: TGTGCCAGCAGCCGGACAGGGGGCAAAGGCTACACCTTC. Its translation is CASSRTGGKGYTF.

The sample holds many counts of this clonotype. This chain joins TRBV5-1 and TRBJ2-1, with 13 nucleotides matching TRBD2. The CDR3 runs 15 residues. The germline V gene encodes CDR1 SGHRS and CDR2 YFSETQ. V dropped 4 bases and J dropped 9; count of bases not matched to a gene: 7. CDR3 residues: CASSATSGGAGEQFF. Written as DNA, the CDR3 is TGCGCCAGCAGCGCTACTAGCGGGGGGGCCGGTGAGCAGTTCTTC.

This clonotype has just a few counts. The chain combines TRBV6-2 or TRBV6-3 with TRBJ1-1; D is unclear. Per germline, CDR1 MNHEY and CDR2 SVGEGT. The V gene lost 6 bases and the J gene lost 2 bases, with 16 bases spanning the gap. The CDR3 has 15 residues. The CDR3 nucleotides are TGTGCCAGCAGAGGGCAGGTTCGTACAAACACTGAAGCTTTCTTT. Protein sequence: CASRGQVRTNTEAFF.